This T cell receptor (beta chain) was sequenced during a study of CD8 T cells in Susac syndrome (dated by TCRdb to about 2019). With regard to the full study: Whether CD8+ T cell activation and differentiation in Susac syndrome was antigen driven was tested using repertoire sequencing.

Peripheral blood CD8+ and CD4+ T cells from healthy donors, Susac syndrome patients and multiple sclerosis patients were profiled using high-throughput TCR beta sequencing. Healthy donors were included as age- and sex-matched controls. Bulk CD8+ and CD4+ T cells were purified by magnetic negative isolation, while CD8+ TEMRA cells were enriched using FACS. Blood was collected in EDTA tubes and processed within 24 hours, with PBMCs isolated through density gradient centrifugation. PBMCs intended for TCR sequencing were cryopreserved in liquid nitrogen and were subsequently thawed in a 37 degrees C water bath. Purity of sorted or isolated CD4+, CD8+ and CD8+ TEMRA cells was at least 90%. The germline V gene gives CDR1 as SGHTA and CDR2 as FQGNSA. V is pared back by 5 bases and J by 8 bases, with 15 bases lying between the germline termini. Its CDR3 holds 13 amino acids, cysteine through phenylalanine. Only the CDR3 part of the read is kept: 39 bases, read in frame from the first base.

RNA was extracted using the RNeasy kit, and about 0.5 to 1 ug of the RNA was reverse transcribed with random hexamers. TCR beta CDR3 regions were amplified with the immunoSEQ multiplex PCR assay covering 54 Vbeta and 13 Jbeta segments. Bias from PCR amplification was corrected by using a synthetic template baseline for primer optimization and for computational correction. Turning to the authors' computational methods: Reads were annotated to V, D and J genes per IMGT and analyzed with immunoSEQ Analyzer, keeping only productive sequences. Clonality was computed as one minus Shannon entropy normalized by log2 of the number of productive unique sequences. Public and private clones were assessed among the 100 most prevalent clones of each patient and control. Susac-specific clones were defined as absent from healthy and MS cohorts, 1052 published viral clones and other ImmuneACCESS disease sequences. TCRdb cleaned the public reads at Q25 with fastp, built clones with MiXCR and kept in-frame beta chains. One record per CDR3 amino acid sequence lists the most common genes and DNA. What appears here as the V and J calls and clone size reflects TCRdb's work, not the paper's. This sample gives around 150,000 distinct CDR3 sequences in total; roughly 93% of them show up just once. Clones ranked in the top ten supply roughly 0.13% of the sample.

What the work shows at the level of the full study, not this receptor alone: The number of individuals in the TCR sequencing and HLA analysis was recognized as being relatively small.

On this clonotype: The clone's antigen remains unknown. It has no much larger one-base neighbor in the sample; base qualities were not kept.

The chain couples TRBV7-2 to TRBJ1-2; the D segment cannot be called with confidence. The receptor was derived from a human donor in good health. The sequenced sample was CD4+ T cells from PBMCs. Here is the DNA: TGTGCCAGCAGCCCCCTCGGGAGAAAAGGCTACACCTTC. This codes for CASSPLGRKGYTF.